These 27 T cell receptor beta chains originate from one sample sequenced in a study of CD8 T cells in Susac syndrome. Random hexamers were used to reverse transcribe the RNA input (about 0.45 to 1 ug). TCRdb recomputed calls from the immunoSEQ multiplex PCR reads with MiXCR, one row per CDR3 protein. The sample lists about 210,000 distinct CDR3 sequences; 95% were seen once. Sequenced: CD4+ T cells from PBMCs. These receptors all come from a human donor with multiple sclerosis.

The chain couples TRBV19 to TRBJ2-2; 11 bases match TRBD2. From germline, CDR1 is LNHDA and CDR2 SQIVND (reference sequence). The V and J ends lost 0 bases and 6 bases, in that order; junction bases with no gene match: 3. This CDR3 is built from 16 residues. DNA of the CDR3: TGTGCCAGTAGTATAGAAGAACTAGCGGGGGCCGGGGAGCTGTTTTTT. Translation: CASSIEELAGAGELFF.

The chain has TRBV29-1 and TRBJ2-3; D is unresolved. The CDR3 contains 14 residues. The germline CDR1 and CDR2 sequences are SQVTM and ANQGSEA. V was pared by 4 bases and J by 3 bases, with 14 bases between. In DNA, the CDR3 is TGCAGCGTTGCTTCCTTTATAGAAACAGATACGCAGTATTTT. Its protein product is CSVASFIETDTQYF.

The chain employs TRBV10-2 and TRBJ2-7, with no clear D. The V gene's germline CDR1 is WSHSY and CDR2 SAAADI. The CDR3 length is 11 residues. V lost 2 bases, J lost 7 bases, and 6 bases lay in between. This CDR3 is CASSEVGEQYF. The CDR3 DNA reads TGCGCCAGCAGTGAGGTCGGAGAGCAGTACTTC.

The chain employs TRBV30 and TRBJ1-1, with TRBD1 matching over 7 bases. The J segment lost 2 bases and the V segment lost 2 bases, leaving 5 bases of the junction unmatched. The germline V gene has CDR1 GTSNPN and CDR2 SVGIG (reference sequence). The CDR3 is 14 residues long. The chain's CDR3 is CAWSTGTVNTEAFF. CDR3 coding DNA: TGTGCCTGGAGTACCGGGACAGTCAACACTGAAGCTTTCTTT.

The chain is built from TRBV29-1 and TRBJ2-3; TRBD2 matches 7 bases. From germline, CDR1 is SQVTM and CDR2 ANQGSEA. The V and J ends lost 4 bases and 6 bases, in that order; junction bases with no gene match: 13. The CDR3 totals 15 residues. As DNA, the CDR3 is TGCAGCGTTGTGCGGGCGGGAGTCAGACCGGATACGCAGTATTTT. It translates to CSVVRAGVRPDTQYF.

This chain links TRBV4-1 with TRBJ2-5; 7 nucleotides agree with TRBD2. J was trimmed by 5 bases and V by 0 bases; bases with no gene match: 9. Germline CDR1 and CDR2: MGHRA and YSYEKL. This CDR3 region has 16 residues. The CDR3 sequence: CASSQEGRGGRETQYF. The CDR3, as DNA: TGCGCCAGCAGCCAAGAGGGCCGCGGGGGTCGGGAGACCCAGTACTTC.

The chain recombines TRBV28 with TRBJ2-7, with D perhaps assigned TRBD1 or TRBD2 (5 bases each). Trimming cost V 3 bases and J 2 bases, with 14 bases left between them. This CDR3 spans 15 amino acids. Germline V gives CDR1 MDHEN, CDR2 SYDVKM. This CDR3 reads CASSFPGTTTYEQYF. The CDR3 DNA is TGTGCCAGCAGTTTTCCCGGGACGACAACCTACGAGCAGTACTTC.

The chain carries TRBV5-1 and TRBJ1-5; 8 bases align to TRBD1. The junction had 6 bases not matched to a gene; V was cut back by 4 bases and J by 6 bases. Germline CDR1 reads SGHRS; CDR2 reads YFSETQ. CDR3 length: 14 amino acids. CDR3: CASSPGQGGQPQHF. The CDR3 nucleotides read TGCGCCAGCAGCCCAGGACAGGGTGGTCAGCCCCAGCATTTT.

CDR3: CASRRPGLAGGEQYF. The DNA for the CDR3 is TGTGCCAGCAGGCGCCCGGGACTAGCGGGAGGCGAGCAGTACTTC. The V and J genes are TRBV25-1 and TRBJ2-7, with 15 nucleotides matching TRBD2. Germline V CDR1 and CDR2: MGHDK, SYGVNS. V trimming: 6 bases; J trimming: 6 bases; junction bases outside the gene matches: 6. CDR3 length: 15 residues.

The J gene is TRBJ2-7, the V gene TRBV27; TRBD1 agrees at 8 bases. CDR1 MNHEY and CDR2 SMNVEV come from the germline V gene (reference sequence). The CDR3 totals 15 residues. V gave up 4 bases and J gave up 4 bases; unmatched junction bases: 9. The DNA of the CDR3 is TGTGCCAGCAGTTCCGGGACAGGAGGATTATACGAGCAGTACTTC. Its translation is CASSSGTGGLYEQYF.

This clonotype was found once. V is TRBV11-2 and J is TRBJ1-4; no clear D. The CDR3 sequence is 14 residues long. Trimming shortened V by 2 bases and J by 4 bases, and 8 bases separated the two germline ends. Germline V gives CDR1 SGHAT, CDR2 FQNNGV. CDR3 in DNA: TGTGCCAGCAGCTTAATTGGGAATAATGAAAAACTGTTTTTT. Amino acids: CASSLIGNNEKLFF.

The chain combines TRBV29-1 with TRBJ2-1, with D unclear. The V gene lost 3 bases and the J gene lost 0 bases, with 24 bases spanning the gap. The length of the CDR3 is 19 residues. CDR1 and CDR2 (germline): SQVTM, ANQGSEA. CDR3 protein: CSVEYWGRTHGSSYNEQFF. The DNA for the CDR3 is TGCAGCGTTGAGTATTGGGGTCGCACGCACGGAAGCTCCTACAATGAGCAGTTCTTC.

This sequence joins TRBV2 and TRBJ2-2; tentatively, D is TRBD2 (6 bases). The CDR3 covers 15 residues. The V gene lost 5 bases and the J gene lost 1 base, with 11 bases spanning the gap. CDR1 SNHLY and CDR2 FYNNEI come from the germline V gene. The CDR3 DNA sequence: TGTGCCAGCAGTCCGGGGCGGGGGAACACCGGGGAGCTGTTTTTT. Protein product: CASSPGRGNTGELFF.

The chain links TRBV27 to TRBJ1-5; a possible D gene is TRBD1 (5 bases). Germline V gene sequence: CDR1 MNHEY, CDR2 SMNVEV (reference sequence). V dropped 2 bases and J dropped 1 base, with 6 bases sitting between them. The CDR3 sequence is 14 residues long. The CDR3 is CASSLEGSNQPQHF. CDR3 DNA: TGTGCCAGCAGTTTAGAGGGGAGCAATCAGCCCCAGCATTTT.

This clonotype was recorded a few times. The chain is built from TRBV3-1 and TRBJ1-5, with D hard to call. The V gene's germline CDR1 is LGHDT and CDR2 YNNKEL (reference sequence). CDR3 size: 14 residues. Trimming left V 3 bases short and J 1 base short, with 7 bases between. In DNA form, the CDR3 reads TGTGCCAGCAGCCAGTATGGAAGCAATCAGCCCCAGCATTTT. This translates into CASSQYGSNQPQHF. Based on the CDR3 plus reference TRBV3-1 and TRBJ1-5, the full variable domain is DTAVSQTPKYLVTQMGNDKSIKCEQNLGHDTMYWYKQDSKKFLKIMFSYNNKELIINETVPNRFSPKSPDKAHLNLHINSLELGDSAVYFCASSQYGSNQPQHFGDGTRLSIL.

The V and J genes are TRBV7-9 and TRBJ2-5, with D hard to call. The CDR3 is 13 residues long. The germline V gene has CDR1 SEHNR and CDR2 FQNEAQ (reference sequence). The ends were cut back, 2 bases at V and 2 bases at J, with 6 bases in the middle. Here the CDR3 reads CASSLNIQETQYF. Written as DNA, the CDR3 is TGTGCCAGCAGCTTAAACATTCAAGAGACCCAGTACTTC.

V gene TRBV20-1 combines with J gene TRBJ2-1; D possibly corresponds to TRBD2 (5 bases). Germline V gene sequence: CDR1 DFQATT, CDR2 SNEGSKA (reference sequence). V lost 2 bases and J 5 bases, leaving 16 bases between the germline ends. The CDR3 runs to 15 residues. The CDR3 loop is CSARTQRKGNNEQFF. The CDR3 DNA is TGCAGTGCTAGAACCCAGCGGAAAGGGAACAATGAGCAGTTCTTC.

CDR3 sequence (DNA): TGTGCCAGTGAAGAGACAGGGTCCACTCAGCCCCAGCATTTT. It yields the protein CASEETGSTQPQHF. V is TRBV28 and J is TRBJ1-5; 7 nucleotides match TRBD1. This CDR3 has 14 amino acids. The junction had 11 bases not matched to a gene; V was cut back by 9 bases and J by 6 bases. Germline V CDR1 and CDR2: MDHEN, SYDVKM.

This rearrangement joins TRBV24-1 to TRBJ2-1, with TRBD2 matching 7 bases. The CDR3 loop spans 17 amino acids. CDR1 KGHDR and CDR2 SFDVKD come from the germline V gene. J was trimmed by 0 bases and V by 2 bases; bases with no gene match: 6. Written as DNA, the CDR3 is TGTGCCACCAGTGATTCTAGCGGCCAAGGCTCCTACAATGAGCAGTTCTTC. Translated, it gives CATSDSSGQGSYNEQFF.

This clonotype showed up just once. This chain connects TRBV7-2 to TRBJ2-5; D is undetermined. The CDR3 consists of 15 residues. The germline gives CDR1 SGHTA, CDR2 FQGNSA. V lost 0 bases to trimming and J lost 0 bases, with 8 bases between them. CDR3 DNA sequence: TGTGCCAGCAGCTTAGCGCTCGGAGACCAAGAGACCCAGTACTTC. Translating gives CASSLALGDQETQYF.

The V gene is TRBV18, the J gene TRBJ1-1, with 7 positions matching TRBD1. This CDR3 has 15 residues. CDR1 and CDR2 (germline): KGHSH, LQKENI. The J segment lost 4 bases and the V segment lost 2 bases, leaving 7 bases of the junction unmatched. The CDR3 here is CASSPNNRGGTEAFF. The DNA of the CDR3 is TGTGCCAGCTCACCAAATAACAGGGGTGGCACTGAAGCTTTCTTT.

This chain links TRBV12-3 or TRBV12-4 with TRBJ2-1; the match to TRBD2 covers 11 bases. The CDR3 sequence is 14 residues long. The V segment lost 7 bases and the J segment 4 bases; nucleotides outside the gene matches: 3. The CDR3 reads CASTPSGGYNEQFF. CDR3 bases: TGTGCCAGCACCCCTAGCGGGGGGTACAATGAGCAGTTCTTC.

The V call is TRBV12-3 or TRBV12-4, the J call TRBJ2-1, with 11 bases fitting TRBD2. The CDR3 has 15 amino acids. Trimming took 2 bases from V and 5 from J; bases not matched to a gene: 2. The CDR3, as DNA: TGTGCCAGCAGTTTAACTAGCGGGGGCAACAATGAGCAGTTCTTC. It yields the protein CASSLTSGGNNEQFF.

The genes are TRBV20-1 and TRBJ2-5; the match to TRBD2 covers 9 bases. The V gene's germline CDR1 is DFQATT and CDR2 SNEGSKA (reference sequence). The CDR3 extends over 13 amino acids. V shed 2 bases and J 4 bases; nucleotides not matched to a gene: 2. CDR3 sequence reads: CSARLAGLETQYF. The CDR3 DNA reads TGCAGTGCTAGACTAGCGGGGTTAGAGACCCAGTACTTC.

The rearrangement joins TRBV7-6 to TRBJ2-5; the match to TRBD1 covers 8 bases. Germline V gene lookup returns CDR1 SGHVS and CDR2 FNYEAQ. With V trimmed by 4 bases and J by 4 bases, 5 bases remained unmatched. The CDR3 covers 14 residues. CDR3 DNA sequence: TGTGCCAGCAGCTCCGTTGGGACAGGAGAGACCCAGTACTTC. Translation: CASSSVGTGETQYF.

The V and J genes are TRBV2 and TRBJ2-1; 9 bases agree with TRBD2. Per the germline V gene, CDR1 is SNHLY and CDR2 is FYNNEI. The CDR3 is 14 residues long. The V gene end was trimmed by 7 bases and the J gene end by 2 bases; junction bases not matched to a gene: 3. The CDR3 region has the DNA TGTGCCAGCATGGGACTAGCCCCCTACAATGAGCAGTTCTTC. Translation gives CASMGLAPYNEQFF.

The V gene is TRBV18, the J gene TRBJ1-2, with D hard to call. V was cut by 4 bases and J by 0 bases, with 12 bases left in between. This CDR3 comprises 15 residues. Looked up from germline, CDR1 is KGHSH and CDR2 is LQKENI. The CDR3 DNA sequence: TGTGCCAGCTCACGGTCTGGAGGTTCTAACTATGGCTACACCTTC. Its translation is CASSRSGGSNYGYTF.